Each of the 19 T cell receptor beta chains below was sequenced from the same sample in a study of T-cell memory formation after mild COVID-19. TCRdb re-analysed the 5' RACE reads in MiXCR, keeping a single row per CDR3 protein. This table has some 410,000 distinct CDR3 sequences, around 22% appearing once. Sequencing was performed on PBMCs or a T cell subset sorted from them (not recorded which). These receptors originate from an adult woman who had mild COVID-19 (a few samples of this study predate the infection). Cell type and time point are not known.

J is TRBJ2-1 and V is TRBV7-2, with 7 bases lining up with TRBD1. Looked up from germline, CDR1 is SGHTA and CDR2 is FQGNSA. The junction had 17 bases not matched to a gene; V was cut back by 0 bases and J by 12 bases. The CDR3 contains 17 residues. The CDR3, as DNA: TGTGCCAGCAGCTTAGCCCTACCGGGACAGATAACCTCAAGGCAGTTCTTC. Translated: CASSLALPGQITSRQFF.

The chain couples TRBV5-1 to TRBJ2-2; maybe TRBD1 (5 bases). V was cut by 4 bases and J by 2 bases, with 18 bases left in between. This CDR3 region has 17 residues. Germline values: CDR1 SGHRS, CDR2 YFSETQ. This chain's CDR3 is CASSLLERTQNTGELFF. The CDR3 DNA reads TGCGCCAGCAGCCTTCTTGAAAGGACACAAAACACCGGGGAGCTGTTTTTT.

J is TRBJ2-7 and V is TRBV12-3 or TRBV12-4, with 10 nucleotides matching TRBD2. The CDR3 covers 16 residues. V was clipped by 7 bases and J by 3 bases; unmatched bases: 12. DNA for the CDR3: TGTGCCAGCACCTCAAGCGGCCTAGCGGGAGTCTACGAGCAGTACTTC. As protein: CASTSSGLAGVYEQYF.

The chain recombines TRBV25-1 with TRBJ1-2; a weak D match, TRBD1 (6 bases). Germline-derived CDR1 and CDR2 are MGHDK and SYGVNS. The CDR3 loop spans 12 amino acids. With 4 bases removed from V and 6 bases from J, the gap between germline ends came to 9 bases. In DNA, the CDR3 is TGTGCCAGCAGTGCCCGACAGGATGGCTACACCTTC. Translated, it gives CASSARQDGYTF.

This clonotype was seen a few times. The rearrangement links TRBV7-9 to TRBJ2-5, with 9 bases identical to TRBD1. The CDR3 consists of 14 residues. The V gene's germline CDR1 is SEHNR and CDR2 FQNEAQ (reference sequence). J gave up 4 bases and V 8 bases, and 8 bases lay outside the gene matches. CDR3 DNA sequence: TGTGCCAGCGTTAGGGACAGGGATGGAGAGACCCAGTACTTC. Protein: CASVRDRDGETQYF.

The V gene is TRBV3-1, the J gene TRBJ2-7, with 16 bases aligning to TRBD2. Germline CDR1 reads LGHDT; CDR2 reads YNNKEL (reference sequence). V lost 5 bases to trimming and J lost 4 bases; unmatched junction nucleotides: 5. The CDR3 has 16 residues. The CDR3 DNA reads TGTGCCAGCAGCGCGGGACTAGCGGGGGGGACGTACGAGCAGTACTTC. Its translation: CASSAGLAGGTYEQYF.

This clonotype has more than one count but fewer than ten. This sequence joins TRBV11-2 and TRBJ1-1; 8 nucleotides align to TRBD1. The CDR3 contains 15 residues. Germline CDR1 is SGHAT and CDR2 is FQNNGV. V was pared by 5 bases and J by 2 bases, with 7 bases of the junction left unmatched. The CDR3 sequence is CASSLRTGSNTEAFF. The CDR3 bases are TGTGCCAGCAGCCTACGGACAGGGTCCAACACTGAAGCTTTCTTT. The whole variable domain, remainder taken from reference TRBV11-2 and TRBJ1-1, is EAGVAQSPRYKIIEKRQSVAFWCNPISGHATLYWYQQILGQGPKLLIQFQNNGVVDDSQLPKDRFSAERLKGVDSTLKIQPAKLEDSAVYLCASSLRTGSNTEAFFGQGTRLTVV.

Ten or more counts support this clonotype. The CDR3 reads CASTRGIEQYF. The CDR3 DNA reads TGTGCCAGCACTAGGGGTATCGAGCAGTACTTC. This sequence joins TRBV6-5 and TRBJ2-7, with D possibly TRBD1 on 5 matching bases. The CDR3 contains 11 residues. Trimming pared 7 bases from V and 6 bases from J, leaving 10 bases between. Germline values: CDR1 MNHEY, CDR2 SVGAGI.

In this sample, this clonotype turned up many times. This chain links TRBV5-1 with TRBJ2-1, with 10 bases fitting TRBD2. V was clipped by 0 bases and J by 7 bases; unmatched bases: 7. The germline gives CDR1 SGHRS, CDR2 YFSETQ. The CDR3 contains 16 residues. The CDR3 DNA follows: TGCGCCAGCAGCTTGGAACTAGCGGGGATCGGAAATGAGCAGTTCTTC. Protein product: CASSLELAGIGNEQFF.

This clonotype was picked up a small number of times. The genes are TRBV11-3 and TRBJ2-2; D unresolved. CDR3 size: 16 residues. V lost 0 bases to trimming and J lost 0 bases, with 8 bases between them. The germline V gene has CDR1 SGHNT and CDR2 YENEEA. The CDR3 DNA reads as TGTGCCAGCAGCTTAGACGGTCTAGCGAACACCGGGGAGCTGTTTTTT. This encodes CASSLDGLANTGELFF.

The sample holds a few counts of this clonotype. This rearrangement joins TRBV7-9 to TRBJ2-6; 9 bases are shared with TRBD1. V was clipped by 6 bases and J by 2 bases; unmatched bases: 8. The germline V gene encodes CDR1 SEHNR and CDR2 FQNEAQ (reference sequence). The CDR3 contains 17 residues. The chain's CDR3 is CASSSGTGRPGANVLTF. CDR3 nucleotides: TGTGCCAGCAGTTCCGGGACAGGGCGTCCTGGGGCCAACGTCCTGACTTTC.

In its sample, this clonotype was seen a few times. The V gene is TRBV5-5, the J gene TRBJ2-1; D might be TRBD2 (7 bases). Trimming took 2 bases from V and 13 from J, leaving 19 bases between them. The CDR3 has 14 residues. Germline V gene sequence: CDR1 SGHKS, CDR2 YYEKEE (reference sequence). CDR3 DNA: TGTGCCAGCAGCTTCGACGGGGGGCCCGGATCCCAGTTCTTC. This encodes CASSFDGGPGSQFF.

This rearrangement joins TRBV9 to TRBJ2-1, with D possibly TRBD2 on 7 matching bases. The CDR3 extends over 14 amino acids. V was cut by 2 bases and J by 8 bases, with 14 bases left in between. The germline V gene encodes CDR1 SGDLS and CDR2 YYNGEE. CDR3 sequence (DNA): TGTGCCAGCAGCGTTGCGGGGGCGCCCCATGAGCAGTTCTTC. Translated, it gives CASSVAGAPHEQFF.

This clonotype was picked up a small number of times. This rearrangement joins TRBV7-8 to TRBJ1-6; no clear D. The germline V and J ends were trimmed by 2 bases and 8 bases, with 7 bases remaining between them. The CDR3 extends over 13 amino acids. The germline gives CDR1 SGHVS, CDR2 FQNEAQ. The CDR3: CASSLRRHSPLHF. Written as DNA, the CDR3 is TGTGCCAGCAGCTTACGAAGGCATTCACCCCTCCACTTT. The variable domain in full, completed from reference TRBV7-8 and TRBJ1-6, reads GAGVSQSPRYKVAKRGQDVALRCDPISGHVSLFWYQQALGQGPEFLTYFQNEAQLDKSGLPSDRFFAERPEGSVSTLKIQRTQQEDSAVYLCASSLRRHSPLHFGNGTRLTVT.

The table lists this clonotype with many counts. This chain uses TRBV5-1 with TRBJ2-7; D could derive from TRBD1 or TRBD2 (6 bases each). Trimming took 0 bases from V and 2 from J, leaving 12 bases between them. The V gene's germline CDR1 is SGHRS and CDR2 YFSETQ. The CDR3 covers 15 residues. For the CDR3, the DNA is TGCGCCAGCAGCTTGGCGTACGGGGGCCCCTACGAGCAGTACTTC. Its translation: CASSLAYGGPYEQYF.

V gene TRBV14 combines with J gene TRBJ2-7; D may match TRBD1 or TRBD2 (6 bases each). With 7 bases removed from V and 4 bases from J, the gap between germline ends came to 14 bases. The CDR3 runs 13 residues. From germline, CDR1 is SGHDN and CDR2 FVKESK. The CDR3 DNA is TGTGCCAGCATTAGGGGGAGGCCATACGAGCAGTACTTC. It yields the protein CASIRGRPYEQYF.

The sample holds a few counts of this clonotype. The chain carries TRBV7-9 and TRBJ1-2; D is undetermined. This CDR3 is 15 amino acids long. Trimming took 2 bases from V and 3 from J, leaving 13 bases between them. Germline lookup yields CDR1 SEHNR and CDR2 FQNEAQ (reference sequence). CDR3 sequence (DNA): TGTGCCAGCAGCTTATTCCGGGCTGGGGACTATGGCTACACCTTC. Translation gives CASSLFRAGDYGYTF.

This clonotype was observed a handful of times. V usage is TRBV7-2 and J usage is TRBJ1-1; 7 nucleotides align to TRBD1. V gave up 2 bases and J gave up 6 bases; unmatched junction bases: 33. The CDR3 loop spans 23 amino acids. Germline V gene sequence: CDR1 SGHTA, CDR2 FQGNSA. This CDR3 reads CASSLLWVSGRHGPTLQGAEAFF. CDR3 DNA: TGTGCCAGCAGCTTATTGTGGGTGTCGGGACGCCATGGACCCACTCTCCAGGGGGCTGAAGCTTTCTTT.

The table lists this clonotype with a few counts. V is TRBV5-1 and J is TRBJ2-7; no firm D call. There are 11 residues in the CDR3. Trimming took 4 bases from V and 3 from J, leaving 5 bases between them. CDR1 is SGHRS and CDR2 is YFSETQ in the germline V gene. CDR3 residues: CASSEDYEQYF. The DNA of the CDR3 is TGCGCCAGCAGCGAGGACTACGAGCAGTACTTC.